Below, 4 T cell receptor beta chains from the same sample are listed, as sequenced in a study of human T cells and chemical hapten exposure. Time point reported: pre-sensitization, week 0. Regarding treatment: therapeutic diphenylcyclopropenone sensitization with weekly scalp DPC. Extraction of total RNA was performed on unfractionated whole blood. TCRdb analysed the RACE reads with MiXCR anew, one entry per CDR3 protein. The sample holds fewer than 45,000 distinct CDR3 sequences, 10% seen once. The sequenced sample was whole blood, obtained in connection with sensitization to the hapten diphenylcyclopropenone (DPC). Receptors originate from a middle-aged man with alopecia areata. Some clones in this sample may be carry-over from other donors' samples.

This clonotype was counted many times. The chain recombines TRBV15 with TRBJ2-7; either TRBD1 or TRBD2 may supply D (5 bases each). This CDR3 region has 14 residues. Germline V gene data show CDR1 as LNHNV and CDR2 as YYDKDF (reference sequence). V lost 0 bases and J 0 bases, leaving 6 bases between the germline ends. This CDR3 reads CATSRDGTSYEQYF. CDR3 sequence (DNA): TGTGCCACCAGCAGAGATGGGACCTCCTACGAGCAGTACTTC.

This clonotype was seen many times. This rearrangement joins TRBV5-4 to TRBJ2-3, with D perhaps assigned TRBD1 or TRBD2 (9 bases each). CDR1 is SGHNT and CDR2 is YYREEE in the germline V gene (reference sequence). The length of the CDR3 is 17 residues. Trimming removed 0 bases from V and 3 bases from J, with 17 bases in between. The chain's CDR3 is CASSLVSSGTGTDTQYF. The CDR3 bases are TGTGCCAGCAGCTTGGTCTCTAGCGGGACAGGGACAGATACGCAGTATTTT.

The J gene is TRBJ2-7, the V gene TRBV6-2 or TRBV6-3, with D tentatively TRBD1 (6 bases). Trimming shortened V by 6 bases and J by 4 bases, and 16 bases separated the two germline ends. Germline lookup yields CDR1 MNHEY and CDR2 SVGEGT. This CDR3 spans 14 amino acids. The CDR3, as DNA: TGTGCCAGCAGAATGGACAGTGTATTTTACGAGCAGTACTTC. Translation gives CASRMDSVFYEQYF.

This clonotype was recorded at least ten times. The V gene is TRBV5-1, the J gene TRBJ1-5; no clear D. V shed 5 bases and J shed 3 bases, with 15 bases lying between them. This CDR3 is 15 amino acids long. Germline assignment: CDR1 SGHRS and CDR2 YFSETQ. The CDR3 spells CASRKSPGDNQPQHF. CDR3 bases: TGCGCCAGCAGGAAGTCCCCGGGAGACAATCAGCCCCAGCATTTT. Together with reference TRBV5-1 and TRBJ1-5, the CDR3 gives the full variable domain: KAGVTQTPRYLIKTRGQQVTLSCSPISGHRSVSWYQQTPGQGLQFLFEYFSETQRNKGNFPGRFSGRQFSNSRSEMNVSTLELGDSALYLCASRKSPGDNQPQHFGDGTRLSIL.